This entry is about one T cell receptor (beta chain). Its matching antigen is unknown. Assay used: immunoSEQ multiplex PCR; TCRdb lists only in-frame clones, some missing. The sample holds some 700,000 clones, roughly 87% seen once. The sample belongs to a study of shared clonotypes between healthy human individuals. Study details: Three CD4 naive, three CD4 memory, two CD8 naive and one CD8 memory plate were used per donor. Study outcomes and limitations: Generation probabilities of non-shared clonotypes were lower (relative to those shared by all four donors).

This CDR3 has 13 amino acids. Looked up from germline, CDR1 is PRHDT and CDR2 is FYEKMQ (reference sequence). V gave up 3 bases and J gave up 2 bases, with 8 bases separating them. J is TRBJ2-7 and V is TRBV13, with a tentative D call TRBD1 (6 bases). This TCR was recovered from a man between 18 and 35 years old in good health. Some clones in this sample may be carry-over from other donors' samples. Sequencing used memory CD8+ T cells from PBMCs. The subset denotes: CD45RO+ cells pooled with CCR7-negative TemRA cells. The CDR3 nucleotides read TGTGCCAGCAGCTTCTACAGGGCCTACGAGCAGTACTTC. This sequence encodes CASSFYRAYEQYF. Supplemented by reference TRBV13 and TRBJ2-7, the full variable domain reads AAGVIQSPRHLIKEKRETATLKCYPIPRHDTVYWYQQGPGQDPQFLISFYEKMQSDKGSIPDRFSAQQFSDYHSELNMSSLELGDSALYFCASSFYRAYEQYFGPGTRLTVT.